This T cell receptor beta chain is drawn from a study of OX40 agonist ivuxolimab in advanced cancers. The table came from immunoSEQ multiplex PCR; TCRdb's copy has only in-frame clones and leaves some out. The table has some 60,000 clones, about 90% seen once; the top ten hold around 15%. This sequence originates from an adult with an advanced solid tumor such as melanoma, head and neck, liver or kidney cancer. The specimen comprised CD4+ or CD8+ T cells sorted from blood, sampled in a trial of the OX40 agonist ivuxolimab.

For the CDR3, the DNA is TGTGCCAGCAGTTTCGGGACAGGGTGGTACGAGCAGTACTTC. It is translated as CASSFGTGWYEQYF. The chain joins TRBV2 to TRBJ2-7, with 9 nucleotides matching TRBD1. The V gene end was trimmed by 5 bases and the J gene end by 4 bases; junction bases not matched to a gene: 6. From germline, CDR1 is SNHLY and CDR2 FYNNEI. The CDR3 has 14 residues.